This T cell receptor (beta chain) was profiled in a study of blood T cell repertoires in COVID-19. About the research overall: Some COVID-19 samples were acute and others convalescent; all came from the United States, Italy and Spain. T cells, B-cell-depleted T cells, or PBMCs supplied cDNA or gDNA.

V gave up 2 bases and J gave up 5 bases, with 9 bases separating them. Germline CDR1 reads SNHLY; CDR2 reads FYNNEI. The CDR3 runs to 13 residues. In the authors' workflow: Scientists estimated how many nucleated cells there were by amplifying reference gene primers. The data were produced by immunoSEQ multiplex PCR, yet TCRdb's version contains in-frame clones alone and is incomplete. V, J and clone size are taken as reported in that table, and D and trimming were inferred from the DNA itself. Of 190,000 or so clones listed, 85% to 90% were seen once; the top ten hold 2.7%. Sequencing used peripheral blood. The chain uses TRBV2 and TRBJ2-5; no definite D call. This TCR came from a man aged 35-49 years with active or convalescent COVID-19. The CDR3 spells CASSETVRETQYF. Here the CDR3 DNA reads TGTGCCAGCAGTGAAACAGTTAGGGAGACCCAGTACTTC.